Detailed here is one TCR beta chain. Its antigen is unknown. These data originate in a study of radiation and T cells in renal cell carcinoma. Overall study: Nephrectomy followed 15 Gy stereotactic body radiation by 4 weeks. Study-wide points: From baseline, blood top tumor clonotypes peaked at 2 weeks post-radiation.

Described time point: blood 2 weeks post-SBRT. Treatment noted: 15 Gy SBRT to primary tumor, nephrectomy 4 weeks later. Radiation-treated patients gave blood at baseline, week 2 and week 4. The tumor was a clear cell renal cell carcinoma. Assay: immunoSEQ multiplex PCR; the TCRdb copy retains only in-frame clones and omits some. The table lists some 120,000 clones, about four fifths of them singletons. The V gene's germline CDR1 is SNHLY and CDR2 FYNNEI. The trim removed 6 bases at V and 16 bases at J, leaving 9 bases unmatched. The CDR3 spans 11 residues. The gene calls are TRBV2 and TRBJ2-1; the match to TRBD1 covers 7 bases. The TCR sequence derives from a man aged 45-65 years with renal cell carcinoma. Sequences were derived from blood, sampled from a patient whose treatment included radiotherapy and nephrectomy. CDR3 sequence reads: CASRYERDRFF. CDR3 DNA: TGTGCCAGCAGGTACGAGAGGGACAGATTCTTC.